This TCR beta chain is drawn from a study of neurological immune-mediated disorders. The length of the CDR3 is 16 residues. The ends lost 1 base at V and 6 bases at J; junction bases unmatched: 8. The germline gives CDR1 DFQATT, CDR2 SNEGSKA (reference sequence). General study results and limits: Subjects shared no identical expanded-clone CDR3 amino acid sequences, suggesting private TCR-beta repertoires in all groups. The most TCR clonal expansion was seen in HTLV-1-associated myelopathy, whereas the least was seen in multiple sclerosis, below the level in healthy controls.

The cDNA came from 5'RACE, which used 10-nucleotide random UMIs. One entry per CDR3 protein results from TCRdb running MiXCR on the 5' RACE reads. The top ten clones hold 20% to 30% of a sample with tens of thousands of distinct CDR3 sequences, about 14% of them seen once. The sample holds many counts of this clonotype. What it binds is unknown. The TCR was taken from a woman aged 45-65 years with HTLV-1-associated myelopathy (HAM/TSP). The specimen sequenced was PBMCs. V gene TRBV20-1 combines with J gene TRBJ2-7; 14 bases match TRBD2. CDR3 sequence reads: CSARGTSGRPWVEQYF. The CDR3 nucleotides are TGCAGTGCTAGAGGGACTAGCGGGAGGCCATGGGTCGAGCAGTACTTC.